This T cell receptor beta chain was identified in a study of immune characterization of retroperitoneal liposarcoma. This clonotype was detected a few times. MiXCR, applied by TCRdb to the PCR reads, yields one record per CDR3 protein. The top ten hold around 15% of the sample, which has a few thousand distinct CDR3 sequences, about 25% seen once. Germline loops: CDR1 SGHTA, CDR2 FQGNSA. CDR3 size: 14 residues. The V gene lost 3 bases and the J gene lost 4 bases, with 13 bases spanning the gap. Sequenced input: tumor tissue. The receptor was derived from a female donor with retroperitoneal liposarcoma. The rearrangement joins TRBV7-2 to TRBJ2-7, with D possibly TRBD1 on 5 matching bases. CDR3 protein: CASSLIGVPYEQYF. CDR3 nucleotide sequence: TGTGCCAGCAGCTTGATAGGGGTACCGTACGAGCAGTACTTC.